A single sample gave rise to the 16 T cell receptor beta chains below, sequenced in a study of CD8+ T cells in alopecia areata. Extracted RNA was reverse transcribed, and the resulting cDNA served as sequencing template. TCRdb's copy holds only in-frame clones and misses some; the assay was immunoSEQ multiplex PCR. Here the sample spans around 200,000 clones, roughly 59% being singletons. The specimen was CD4+ T cells sorted from blood, collected at week 0. These receptors were obtained from a human donor with alopecia areata.

The chain combines TRBV7-9 with TRBJ2-2; TRBD1 matches at 9 bases. In germline, CDR1 is SEHNR, CDR2 FQNEAQ (reference sequence). CDR3 length: 15 residues. Trimming cost V 5 bases and J 3 bases; bases outside gene matches: 4. In DNA, the CDR3 is TGTGCCAGCAGCCCACAGGGGGCGGACACCGGGGAGCTGTTTTTT. This gives the protein CASSPQGADTGELFF.

The V gene is TRBV10-3, the J gene TRBJ2-5; a possible D gene is TRBD1 (5 bases). V lost 4 bases and J 5 bases, leaving 17 bases between the germline ends. The CDR3 runs to 15 residues. From germline, CDR1 is ENHRY and CDR2 SYGVKD. CDR3 DNA sequence: TGTGCCATCAGTGGGGGCGACACCATGGAGGAGACCCAGTACTTC. Encoded protein: CAISGGDTMEETQYF.

The chain has TRBV29-1 and TRBJ1-1, with no clear D. Trimming left V 7 bases short and J 4 bases short, with 19 bases between. The CDR3 totals 14 residues. The germline V gene has CDR1 SQVTM and CDR2 ANQGSEA. The chain's CDR3 is CSGRAGPTSTEAFF. The DNA of the CDR3 is TGCAGCGGACGCGCAGGACCCACGAGCACTGAAGCTTTCTTT.

The V call is TRBV19, the J call TRBJ1-2; 8 bases match TRBD1. The CDR3 totals 14 residues. Germline CDR1 LNHDA, CDR2 SQIVND (reference sequence). V gave up 8 bases and J gave up 6 bases; unmatched junction bases: 11. CDR3 in DNA: TGTGCCAGTCTTACCCCAGGGGGCTCGGATGGCTACACCTTC. Amino acids: CASLTPGGSDGYTF.

The chain employs TRBV2 and TRBJ1-6, with D perhaps TRBD1 (5 bases). Trimming took off 4 bases at V and 8 bases at J, with 15 bases between the two ends. The CDR3 has 15 residues. Germline CDR1 reads SNHLY; CDR2 reads FYNNEI. The CDR3 sequence is CASSAGLPLYSPLHF. CDR3 bases: TGTGCCAGCAGTGCAGGGCTTCCCCTCTATTCACCCCTCCACTTT. The variable domain in full, completed from reference TRBV2 and TRBJ1-6, reads EPEVTQTPSHQVTQMGQEVILRCVPISNHLYFYWYRQILGQKVEFLVSFYNNEISEKSEIFDDQFSVERPDGSNFTLKIRSTKLEDSAMYFCASSAGLPLYSPLHFGNGTRLTVT.

The chain combines TRBV2 with TRBJ2-3, with TRBD2 matching over 8 bases. This CDR3 region has 15 residues. The germline V gene encodes CDR1 SNHLY and CDR2 FYNNEI. Trimming cost V 5 bases and J 6 bases; bases outside gene matches: 10. Here the CDR3 reads CASSNPAGEWDTQYF. As DNA, the CDR3 is TGTGCCAGCAGTAACCCAGCGGGGGAGTGGGATACGCAGTATTTT.

This clone has a handful of counts. The chain's CDR3 is CASSRGQGETQYF. The CDR3 DNA follows: TGTGCCAGCAGCCGTGGACAGGGTGAGACCCAGTACTTC. V is TRBV6-1 and J is TRBJ2-5; TRBD1 matches 8 bases. CDR1 is MNHNS and CDR2 is SASEGT in the germline V gene. The CDR3 totals 13 residues. J was trimmed by 5 bases and V by 6 bases; bases with no gene match: 5.

This chain joins TRBV6-4 and TRBJ1-5; no clear D. The CDR3 is 13 amino acids. Germline lookup yields CDR1 MRHNA and CDR2 SNTAGT. Trimming removed 6 bases from V and 6 bases from J, with 12 bases in between. CDR3 in amino acids: CASSARDGQPQHF. The CDR3 region has the DNA TGTGCCAGCAGCGCTAGGGATGGTCAGCCCCAGCATTTT.

The V call is TRBV25-1, the J call TRBJ1-1; weak D call: TRBD1 (5 bases). Germline CDR1 reads MGHDK; CDR2 reads SYGVNS. The CDR3 spans 12 residues. V lost 6 bases, J lost 4 bases, and 9 bases lay in between. CDR3 amino acids: CASRRTFTEAFF. DNA of the CDR3: TGTGCCAGCAGGCGGACATTCACTGAAGCTTTCTTT.

The CDR3 here is CASSGLGQPRAYEQYF. The CDR3 bases are TGTGCCAGCAGTGGATTGGGACAGCCCCGCGCCTACGAGCAGTACTTC. This chain joins TRBV25-1 and TRBJ2-7, with 7 bases fitting TRBD1. Germline lookup yields CDR1 MGHDK and CDR2 SYGVNS. The CDR3 totals 16 residues. J was trimmed by 2 bases and V by 4 bases; bases with no gene match: 11.

This clone was seen just once. V gene TRBV30 combines with J gene TRBJ2-5, with a weak D call TRBD1 (5 bases). The V gene lost 4 bases and the J gene lost 7 bases, with 16 bases spanning the gap. This CDR3 region has 13 residues. Per germline, CDR1 GTSNPN and CDR2 SVGIG (reference sequence). The chain's CDR3 is CAWTTAGWGTQYF. CDR3 DNA: TGTGCCTGGACGACAGCCGGTTGGGGGACCCAGTACTTC.

This clone has just a few counts. The chain recombines TRBV29-1 with TRBJ1-1; TRBD1 matches 7 bases. The CDR3 runs to 12 residues. Germline CDR1 SQVTM, CDR2 ANQGSEA. J lost 4 bases, V lost 4 bases, and 3 bases had no gene match. CDR3 bases: TGCAGCGTTGGACAGGGAAGCACTGAAGCTTTCTTT. Its protein is CSVGQGSTEAFF.

The chain employs TRBV5-1 and TRBJ2-1; D is possibly TRBD1 or TRBD2 (5 bases each). Germline CDR1 and CDR2: SGHRS and YFSETQ. Trimming shortened V by 0 bases and J by 8 bases, and 12 bases separated the two germline ends. There are 14 residues in the CDR3. CDR3 protein: CASSLGGRGDEQFF. The CDR3 DNA reads as TGCGCCAGCAGCTTGGGAGGACGAGGGGATGAGCAGTTCTTC.

In this sample, this clone turned up once. The chain is built from TRBV4-3 and TRBJ2-5; weak D call: TRBD1 (6 bases). There are 15 residues in the CDR3. Looked up from germline, CDR1 is LGHNA and CDR2 is YSLEER. The V end lost 0 bases, the J end lost 5 bases, and 13 bases lay between the germline ends. The CDR3 DNA is TGCGCCAGCAGCCAAGATCTGCAGGGGAGCGAGACCCAGTACTTC. As protein: CASSQDLQGSETQYF.

The chain uses TRBV25-1 and TRBJ1-2, with D possibly TRBD1 on 5 matching bases. The germline V gene encodes CDR1 MGHDK and CDR2 SYGVNS. Deletions cut 5 bases from V and 8 bases from J, with 15 bases between. This CDR3 spans 13 amino acids. CDR3 sequence: CASSIRGAQGYTF. The CDR3 DNA sequence: TGTGCCAGCAGTATCCGCGGGGCCCAAGGCTACACCTTC.

This chain joins TRBV5-6 and TRBJ1-2; D perhaps matches TRBD1 (5 bases). Germline CDR1 and CDR2: SGHDT and YYEEEE. CDR3 length: 14 residues. The V and J ends lost 3 bases and 4 bases respectively, with 13 bases between them. CDR3 loop: CASSSHQGGYGYTF. The CDR3 nucleotides read TGTGCCAGCAGCTCCCACCAGGGCGGCTATGGCTACACCTTC.